Listed here are 30 T cell receptor beta chains from one sample, sequenced in a study of cytomegalovirus exposure and HLA in healthy donors. Primers: 60 Vbeta forward and 13 Jbeta reverse. Data came from immunoSEQ multiplex PCR; TCRdb stores just in-frame clones and leaves some out. Of some 160,000 clones listed, 60% to 85% were seen once; the top ten hold under 4%. The sequenced material came from PBMCs. The receptors shown here come from a woman between 40 and 55 years old in good health and CMV-seronegative.

The chain joins TRBV18 to TRBJ2-1, with 9 bases fitting TRBD1. The CDR3 runs to 15 residues. Germline CDR1 KGHSH, CDR2 LQKENI. J gave up 6 bases and V 4 bases, and 7 bases lay outside the gene matches. The CDR3 DNA reads as TGTGCCAGCTCACAGGGACAGGGACAGTTCAATGAGCAGTTCTTC. Encoded protein: CASSQGQGQFNEQFF.

For the CDR3, the DNA is TGTGCCAGCAGCTTGGAATTATCGTCAGCTGAAGCTTTCTTT. The encoded protein is CASSLELSSAEAFF. J is TRBJ1-1 and V is TRBV5-6; D unclear. Germline V gives CDR1 SGHDT, CDR2 YYEEEE. This CDR3 has 14 residues. V was cut by 0 bases and J by 6 bases, with 12 bases left in between.

The J gene is TRBJ2-3, the V gene TRBV6-1, with a possible D match to TRBD1 (6 bases). Trimming cost V 6 bases and J 3 bases, with 13 bases left between them. CDR1 and CDR2 from the germline V gene are MNHNS and SASEGT. CDR3 length: 14 residues. In DNA form, the CDR3 reads TGTGCCAGCAGGGATACAGGGTGGACAGATACGCAGTATTTT. Amino acid sequence: CASRDTGWTDTQYF.

The V call is TRBV2, the J call TRBJ2-7; the D is unclear. The germline V gene encodes CDR1 SNHLY and CDR2 FYNNEI. This CDR3 contains 13 residues. Trimming took off 7 bases at V and 0 bases at J, with 10 bases between the two ends. The CDR3 nucleotides read TGTGCCAGCACTGAGGTGCGCTCCTACGAGCAGTACTTC. Residues: CASTEVRSYEQYF.

The chain is built from TRBV28 and TRBJ1-6; 9 nucleotides line up with TRBD1. This CDR3 has 14 residues. V shed 2 bases and J 14 bases; nucleotides not matched to a gene: 7. Germline lookup yields CDR1 MDHEN and CDR2 SYDVKM. CDR3 DNA: TGTGCCAGCAGTTTAGGGGGACAGGGTCGGGCCCTCCACTTT. It encodes CASSLGGQGRALHF.

This chain links TRBV6-1 with TRBJ2-3, with 11 bases identical to TRBD2. Trimming at V came to 0 bases and at J to 1 base, leaving 3 bases not matched to a gene. CDR3 length equals 17 residues. From germline, CDR1 is MNHNS and CDR2 SASEGT. In DNA form, the CDR3 reads TGTGCCAGCAGTGAAGCAATAGCGGGGGGGGGCACAGATACGCAGTATTTT. This translates into CASSEAIAGGGTDTQYF.

V usage is TRBV7-9 and J usage is TRBJ1-4, with D tentatively TRBD1 (6 bases). CDR3 length: 15 residues. V shed 1 base and J shed 5 bases, with 11 bases lying between them. Germline loops: CDR1 SEHNR, CDR2 FQNEAQ (reference sequence). CDR3 sequence reads: CASSLVWTDNEKLFF. The CDR3, as DNA: TGTGCCAGCAGCTTAGTTTGGACAGACAATGAAAAACTGTTTTTT. The full variable domain, in which reference TRBV7-9 and TRBJ1-4 provide the parts outside the CDR3, is DTGVSQNPRHKITKRGQNVTFRCDPISEHNRLYWYRQTLGQGPEFLTYFQNEAQLEKSRLLSDRFSAERPKGSFSTLEIQRTEQGDSAMYLCASSLVWTDNEKLFFGSGTQLSVL.

The chain uses TRBV5-1 and TRBJ2-4; 8 nucleotides line up with TRBD1. CDR3 length: 13 amino acids. V gave up 3 bases and J gave up 9 bases; unmatched junction bases: 5. Germline loops: CDR1 SGHRS, CDR2 YFSETQ. CDR3: CASSYTGGGIQYF. CDR3 bases: TGCGCCAGCAGCTACACAGGGGGAGGCATTCAGTACTTC.

Only one count was recorded for this clone. This chain uses TRBV2 with TRBJ2-3; 8 bases agree with TRBD1. Germline values: CDR1 SNHLY, CDR2 FYNNEI. With V trimmed by 6 bases and J by 6 bases, 20 bases remained unmatched. The CDR3 length is 18 residues. CDR3 bases: TGTGCCAGCAGGACACGGGGTGCTGGACAGGGAAGGACGGATACGCAGTATTTT. Its protein is CASRTRGAGQGRTDTQYF.

The chain uses TRBV2 and TRBJ2-7; D uncertain. Germline V CDR1 and CDR2: SNHLY, FYNNEI. The CDR3 covers 14 residues. V lost 2 bases and J lost 0, with 8 bases in between. In nucleotides, the CDR3 is TGTGCCAGCAGTGAAAGCCCGCTCTCCTACGAGCAGTACTTC. Protein sequence: CASSESPLSYEQYF. Filled out from reference TRBV2 and TRBJ2-7, the complete variable domain reads EPEVTQTPSHQVTQMGQEVILRCVPISNHLYFYWYRQILGQKVEFLVSFYNNEISEKSEIFDDQFSVERPDGSNFTLKIRSTKLEDSAMYFCASSESPLSYEQYFGPGTRLTVT.

The rearrangement joins TRBV4-1 to TRBJ1-3; D not certain. Germline loops: CDR1 MGHRA, CDR2 YSYEKL. CDR3 length: 13 residues. The V end lost 4 bases, the J end lost 4 bases, and 8 bases lay between the germline ends. The CDR3 protein is CASSPFPGNTIYF. The CDR3 DNA reads TGCGCCAGCAGCCCCTTCCCGGGAAACACCATATATTTT.

V usage is TRBV6-1 and J usage is TRBJ2-7; 9 positions match TRBD1. Germline trimming cut 4 bases from V and 2 bases from J; bases unmatched to any gene: 6. Germline V gives CDR1 MNHNS, CDR2 SASEGT. The CDR3 contains 15 residues. The CDR3 region is CASSARDRETYEQYF. The DNA for the CDR3 is TGTGCCAGCAGTGCCCGGGACAGGGAGACCTACGAGCAGTACTTC.

V usage is TRBV5-1 and J usage is TRBJ2-7; TRBD2 agrees at 12 bases. This CDR3 contains 15 residues. Trimming at V came to 4 bases and at J to 2 bases, leaving 4 bases not matched to a gene. Germline V gene lookup returns CDR1 SGHRS and CDR2 YFSETQ. CDR3 in DNA: TGCGCCAGCAGCCCGCTAGCGGGGGGGACCTACGAGCAGTACTTC. Protein product: CASSPLAGGTYEQYF. Together with reference TRBV5-1 and TRBJ2-7, the CDR3 gives the full variable domain: KAGVTQTPRYLIKTRGQQVTLSCSPISGHRSVSWYQQTPGQGLQFLFEYFSETQRNKGNFPGRFSGRQFSNSRSEMNVSTLELGDSALYLCASSPLAGGTYEQYFGPGTRLTVT.

The chain links TRBV2 to TRBJ1-2, with a tentative D call TRBD1 (5 bases). The length of the CDR3 is 14 residues. The ends were cut back, 4 bases at V and 4 bases at J, with 13 bases in the middle. Germline-derived CDR1 and CDR2 are SNHLY and FYNNEI. CDR3 sequence: CASSVGRAIYGYTF. The DNA for the CDR3 is TGTGCCAGCAGTGTTGGCAGGGCAATCTATGGCTACACCTTC.

The J gene is TRBJ2-7, the V gene TRBV5-1; TRBD1 is a possible D gene (6 bases). This CDR3 is built from 16 residues. The V end lost 4 bases, the J end lost 2 bases, and 19 bases lay between the germline ends. The germline V gene encodes CDR1 SGHRS and CDR2 YFSETQ. The CDR3 reads CASSPESHRVAYEQYF. Written as DNA, the CDR3 is TGCGCCAGCAGCCCCGAGTCGCACAGGGTCGCCTACGAGCAGTACTTC. The full variable domain, rest sourced from reference TRBV5-1 and TRBJ2-7, is KAGVTQTPRYLIKTRGQQVTLSCSPISGHRSVSWYQQTPGQGLQFLFEYFSETQRNKGNFPGRFSGRQFSNSRSEMNVSTLELGDSALYLCASSPESHRVAYEQYFGPGTRLTVT.

This chain uses TRBV4-1 with TRBJ1-6; possibly TRBD1 for D (5 bases). The CDR3 spans 17 residues. Looked up from germline, CDR1 is MGHRA and CDR2 is YSYEKL. The V end lost 1 base, the J end lost 0 bases, and 10 bases lay between the germline ends. In DNA form, the CDR3 reads TGCGCCAGCAGCCAAGGACAGACCAGCTCCTATAATTCACCCCTCCACTTT. It specifies CASSQGQTSSYNSPLHF.

This chain connects TRBV2 to TRBJ1-5; 7 bases line up with TRBD1. Germline CDR1 reads SNHLY; CDR2 reads FYNNEI. The length of the CDR3 is 18 residues. The junction had 14 bases not matched to a gene; V was cut back by 6 bases and J by 0 bases. This CDR3 reads CASSHRDRQRYSNQPQHF. The CDR3 nucleotides read TGTGCCAGCAGCCACCGGGACAGACAGAGGTATAGCAATCAGCCCCAGCATTTT.

This clone has more than one count but fewer than ten. This sequence joins TRBV19 and TRBJ1-4, with 7 positions matching TRBD1. Trimming at V came to 6 bases and at J to 6 bases, leaving 10 bases not matched to a gene. This CDR3 is 15 amino acids long. The germline V gene has CDR1 LNHDA and CDR2 SQIVND (reference sequence). The CDR3 reads CASRRTWTGYEKLFF. The DNA for the CDR3 is TGTGCCAGTAGGAGGACTTGGACAGGATATGAAAAACTGTTTTTT. Complete variable domain (other parts from reference TRBV19 and TRBJ1-4): DGGITQSPKYLFRKEGQNVTLSCEQNLNHDAMYWYRQDPGQGLRLIYYSQIVNDFQKGDIAEGYSVSREKKESFPLTVTSAQKNPTAFYLCASRRTWTGYEKLFFGSGTQLSVL.

The chain recombines TRBV5-4 with TRBJ2-1; TRBD2 agrees at 12 bases. The CDR3 has 15 residues. The germline CDR1 and CDR2 sequences are SGHNT and YYREEE (reference sequence). V dropped 7 bases and J dropped 9; count of bases not matched to a gene: 11. CDR3 loop: CASRGLAGRLGEQFF. CDR3 coding DNA: TGTGCCAGCCGGGGACTAGCGGGTCGCTTGGGTGAGCAGTTCTTC.

V usage is TRBV18 and J usage is TRBJ1-2; D is ambiguous. Germline values: CDR1 KGHSH, CDR2 LQKENI. The CDR3 runs to 13 residues. V lost 3 bases and J 4 bases, leaving 9 bases between the germline ends. The CDR3 here is CASSPDPGYGYTF. The CDR3 DNA reads TGTGCCAGCTCACCCGACCCGGGCTATGGCTACACCTTC.

The chain links TRBV6-5 to TRBJ1-2; 7 nucleotides align to TRBD1. Looked up from germline, CDR1 is MNHEY and CDR2 is SVGAGI. V lost 4 bases to trimming and J lost 0 bases; unmatched junction nucleotides: 8. The CDR3 consists of 16 residues. The DNA of the CDR3 is TGTGCCAGCAGTTCAGGGACAGCGTTAGCTAACTATGGCTACACCTTC. Its protein is CASSSGTALANYGYTF.

The chain combines TRBV4-2 with TRBJ2-1; a possible D gene is TRBD1 (5 bases). The V gene lost 4 bases and the J gene lost 5 bases, with 15 bases spanning the gap. Per germline, CDR1 LGHNA and CDR2 YNFKEQ. The CDR3 runs to 15 residues. This CDR3 reads CASSRYSQDDNEQFF. The CDR3 DNA follows: TGTGCCAGCAGCCGATACTCACAGGACGACAATGAGCAGTTCTTC.

This chain uses TRBV5-1 with TRBJ1-2, with D possibly being TRBD1 (6 bases). Germline V lookup: CDR1 SGHRS, CDR2 YFSETQ. The CDR3 consists of 15 residues. With 3 bases removed from V and 0 bases from J, the gap between germline ends came to 12 bases. CDR3 residues: CASSSGVGANYGYTF. The DNA of the CDR3 is TGCGCCAGCAGCTCAGGGGTCGGGGCTAACTATGGCTACACCTTC.

The chain is built from TRBV6-1 and TRBJ1-4, with D unresolved. This CDR3 has 13 residues. With 6 bases removed from V and 7 bases from J, the gap between germline ends came to 12 bases. The germline V gene encodes CDR1 MNHNS and CDR2 SASEGT. The CDR3 nucleotides are TGTGCCAGCAGCGTGGTGGGGAGTGAAAAACTGTTTTTT. Translating gives CASSVVGSEKLFF.

The V gene is TRBV5-4, the J gene TRBJ2-1, with a weak D call TRBD2 (7 bases). Germline lookup yields CDR1 SGHNT and CDR2 YYREEE (reference sequence). This CDR3 is built from 15 residues. Trimming cost V 2 bases and J 0 bases, with 9 bases left between them. The CDR3 nucleotides are TGTGCCAGCAGCTTCGGGGGGCCCTCCTACAATGAGCAGTTCTTC. Its protein product is CASSFGGPSYNEQFF.

J is TRBJ2-1 and V is TRBV7-2; a weak D match, TRBD2 (7 bases). V was clipped by 2 bases and J by 2 bases, with 16 bases between them. The CDR3 totals 17 residues. The germline CDR1 and CDR2 sequences are SGHTA and FQGNSA. CDR3 bases: TGTGCCAGCAGCTTATCGTACGGGGGGACACCCTACAATGAGCAGTTCTTC. Translating gives CASSLSYGGTPYNEQFF.

This clone was detected only a few times. This may be a read error: a much more frequent sequence differs by one nucleotide. The gene calls are TRBV7-8 and TRBJ2-7; D remains ambiguous. The CDR3 has 13 amino acids. Germline loops: CDR1 SGHVS, CDR2 FQNEAQ. The ends were cut back, 2 bases at V and 4 bases at J, with 9 bases in the middle. The DNA for the CDR3 is TGTGCCAGCAGCTTATGGCCCAATTACGAGCAGTACTTC. This translates into CASSLWPNYEQYF.

A word on this clone: The junction departs from the called germline gene at one end, perhaps through a read error. This chain joins TRBV29-1 and TRBJ2-3; TRBD1 might be the D (6 bases). This CDR3 contains 16 residues. In germline, CDR1 is SQVTM, CDR2 ANQGSEA. The CDR3: CSVEDPGQQSTDTQYF. CDR3 nucleotide sequence: TGCAGCGTCGAAGACCCAGGACAGCAAAGCACAGATACGCAGTATTTT.

The rearrangement uses TRBV7-9 and TRBJ1-3; D uncertain. CDR3 length: 15 amino acids. Germline V gives CDR1 SEHNR, CDR2 FQNEAQ (reference sequence). V was pared by 3 bases and J by 0 bases, with 9 bases between. The CDR3 DNA follows: TGTGCCAGCAGCTTCGGGGTAGGCTCTGGAAACACCATATATTTT. This gives the protein CASSFGVGSGNTIYF.

V gene TRBV2 combines with J gene TRBJ2-7; D is ambiguous. The CDR3 contains 15 residues. Per the germline V gene, CDR1 is SNHLY and CDR2 is FYNNEI. The V and J ends lost 3 bases and 0 bases respectively, with 12 bases between them. The CDR3: CASSDLASSSYEQYF. CDR3 coding DNA: TGTGCCAGCAGTGATCTGGCTAGTTCCTCCTACGAGCAGTACTTC.